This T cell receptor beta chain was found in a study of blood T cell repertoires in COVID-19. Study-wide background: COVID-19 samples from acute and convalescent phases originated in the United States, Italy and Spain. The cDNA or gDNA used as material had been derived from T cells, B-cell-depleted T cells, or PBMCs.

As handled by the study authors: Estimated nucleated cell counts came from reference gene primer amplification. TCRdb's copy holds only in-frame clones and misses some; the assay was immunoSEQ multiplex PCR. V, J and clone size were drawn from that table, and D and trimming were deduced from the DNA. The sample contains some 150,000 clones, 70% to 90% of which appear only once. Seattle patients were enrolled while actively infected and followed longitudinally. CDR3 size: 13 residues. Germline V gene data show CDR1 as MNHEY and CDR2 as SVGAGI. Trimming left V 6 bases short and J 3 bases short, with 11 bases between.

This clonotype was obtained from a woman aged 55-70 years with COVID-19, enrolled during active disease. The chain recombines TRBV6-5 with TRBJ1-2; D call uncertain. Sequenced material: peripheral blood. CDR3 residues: CASRRVGYYGYTF. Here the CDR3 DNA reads TGTGCCAGCAGGAGAGTGGGCTACTATGGCTACACCTTC.